The rows below give T cell receptor beta chains drawn from one sample of a study of cytomegalovirus exposure and HLA in healthy donors. The repertoire was sequenced with immunoSEQ multiplex PCR; TCRdb's copy has only in-frame clones and lacks some. The repertoire holds about 200,000 clones, roughly 77% seen once, with approximately 0.4% in the top ten. The sequenced material came from PBMCs. These receptors all stem from a male donor in good health and CMV-seropositive. Both conserved end residues are part of each CDR3. D genes are given only for firm matches. Size values are once, few and many counts, or a class for expanded clones, and some rows have none.

TRBD1	TRBV6-6	TRBJ1-2	.	TGTGCCAGCAGTTTCACAGGGGCGGGTGGCTACACCTTC	CASSFTGAGGYTF
.	TRBV18	TRBJ1-1	.	TGTGCCAGCTCACCACAGGGAGGGACGATGGCTGAAGCTTTCTTT	CASSPQGGTMAEAFF
TRBD1	TRBV7-9	TRBJ2-5	.	TGTTCCAGCAGCTTAACAGGGGAAAAGACCCAGTACTTC	CSSSLTGEKTQYF
.	TRBV7-9	TRBJ1-4	.	TGTGCCAGCAGCAACAGGGCCGGCAATGAAAAACTGTTTTTT	CASSNRAGNEKLFF
TRBD1	TRBV29-1	TRBJ2-5	.	TGCAGCGGGGGGACAGGGGTGGAAAAGGCCCAGTACTTC	CSGGTGVEKAQYF
TRBD1	TRBV10-3	TRBJ2-7	.	TGTGCCATCACCATCGGACAGGGCTCCTACGAGCAGTACTTC	CAITIGQGSYEQYF
.	TRBV7-7	TRBJ2-7	.	TGTGCCAGCAGCCAGACGGGTTACGAGCAGTACTTC	CASSQTGYEQYF
TRBD1	TRBV7-6	TRBJ1-1	.	TGTGCCAGCAGCTCCCGGGACAGGGGTTTAGACACTGAAGCTTTCTTT	CASSSRDRGLDTEAFF
TRBD2	TRBV5-1	TRBJ2-6	.	TGCGCCAGCAGCTTTCTAGCGGGGGCCCCTTCTGGGGCCAACGTCCTGACTTTC	CASSFLAGAPSGANVLTF
TRBD1	TRBV19	TRBJ1-1	.	TGTGCCAGTAGTCCATGGACAGGTGCTGAAGCTTTCTTT	CASSPWTGAEAFF
TRBD1	TRBV18	TRBJ1-5	.	TGTGCCAGCTCACCTCCGGGACAGGGTGGCCAGCCCCAGCATTTT	CASSPPGQGGQPQHF
TRBD1	TRBV27	TRBJ2-1	.	TGTGCCAGCAGTACTGGACAGGGGATTTCCTACAATGAGCAGTTCTTC	CASSTGQGISYNEQFF
.	TRBV5-6	TRBJ1-5	.	TGTGCCAGCAGCTTGAGAGGATATAGCAATCAGCCCCAGCATTTT	CASSLRGYSNQPQHF
TRBD1	TRBV15	TRBJ2-2	few	TGTGCCACGAAAACAGGGGGCGCGGACACCGGGGAGCTGTTTTTT	CATKTGGADTGELFF
TRBD2	TRBV9	TRBJ2-2	once	TGTGCCAGCAGCGTAGGGGGACTAGCGGCGAACACCGGGGAGCTGTTTTTT	CASSVGGLAANTGELFF
TRBD1	TRBV6-5	TRBJ1-5	.	TGTGCCAGCTCAGGGACAGGGACATATCAGCCCCAGCATTTT	CASSGTGTYQPQHF